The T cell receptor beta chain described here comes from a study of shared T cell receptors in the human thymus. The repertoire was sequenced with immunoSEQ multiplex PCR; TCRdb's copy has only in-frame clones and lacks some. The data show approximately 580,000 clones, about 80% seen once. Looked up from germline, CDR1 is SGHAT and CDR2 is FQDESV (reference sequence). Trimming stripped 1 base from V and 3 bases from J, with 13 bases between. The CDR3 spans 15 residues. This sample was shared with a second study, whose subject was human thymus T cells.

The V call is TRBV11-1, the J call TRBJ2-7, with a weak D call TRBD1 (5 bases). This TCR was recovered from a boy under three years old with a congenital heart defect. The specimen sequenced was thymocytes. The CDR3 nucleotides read TGTGCCAGCAGCTTAGAGGCACAGGTCAACTACGAGCAGTACTTC. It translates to CASSLEAQVNYEQYF.